The source of this T cell receptor (beta chain) is a study of T cell responses to AZD1222 COVID-19 vaccine. Study observations and caveats: Clonal diversity was possibly underestimated; the donors were predominantly white British and more often female. Distributed over spike, vaccine-associated CD4 TCRs predominated at 160-218 and 743-854. Compared with day 0, the breadth and depth of the Spike-specific TCR repertoire rose significantly after two doses of AZD1222.

The CDR3 is made up of 13 amino acids. Germline assignment: CDR1 SSHAT and CDR2 FNYEAQ (reference sequence). Measured with immunoSEQ multiplex PCR; TCRdb has only the in-frame clones, and not every one. The table shows over 100,000 clones, with approximately 90% occurring only once. With regard to this clone: Antigen specificity is unknown. Germline is not matched at one junction end, which may reflect a read error.

The sequence came from an adult in good health. The sequencing here drew on peripheral blood, taken on day 0 of AZD1222 vaccination. The chain combines TRBV7-7 with TRBJ1-3; tentative D call: TRBD1 (5 bases). The CDR3 is CASSSRAGNTIYF. For the CDR3, the DNA is TGTGCTAGCAGCTCCAGGGCTGGAAACACCATATATTTT.